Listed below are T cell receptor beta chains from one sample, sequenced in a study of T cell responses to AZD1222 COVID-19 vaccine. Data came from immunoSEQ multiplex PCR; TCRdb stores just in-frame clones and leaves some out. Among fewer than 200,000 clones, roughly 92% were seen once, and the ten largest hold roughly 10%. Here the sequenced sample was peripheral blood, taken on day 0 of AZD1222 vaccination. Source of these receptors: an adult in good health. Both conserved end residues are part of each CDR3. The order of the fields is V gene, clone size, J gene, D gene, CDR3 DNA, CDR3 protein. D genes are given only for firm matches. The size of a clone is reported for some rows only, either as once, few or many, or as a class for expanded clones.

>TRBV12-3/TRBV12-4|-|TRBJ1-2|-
TGTGCCAGCGGGGGGGGCTCTGTTGGCTACACCTTC
CASGGGSVGYTF
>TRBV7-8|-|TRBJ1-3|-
TGTGCCAGCAGCCTTGAGGAAAAACTTAACTCTGGAAACACCATATATTTT
CASSLEEKLNSGNTIYF
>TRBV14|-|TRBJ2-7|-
TGTGCCAGCAGCCGGCGGACCCCCGCCTACGAGCAGTACTTC
CASSRRTPAYEQYF
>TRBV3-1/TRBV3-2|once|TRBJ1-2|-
TGTGCCAGCAGCAAAAGACAATCCTACTACTATGGCTACACCTTC
CASSKRQSYYYGYTF
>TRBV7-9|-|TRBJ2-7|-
TGTGCCAGCAGCTTATTAAATGAAGCCTACGAGCAGTACTTC
CASSLLNEAYEQYF
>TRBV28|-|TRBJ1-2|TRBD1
TGTGCCAGCAGTTATTTCCCAGGGGGCTATGGCTACACCTTC
CASSYFPGGYGYTF
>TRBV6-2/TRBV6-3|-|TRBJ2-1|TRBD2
TGTGCCAGCAGTCCCGGGGACTACTCCTACAATGAGCAGTTCTTC
CASSPGDYSYNEQFF
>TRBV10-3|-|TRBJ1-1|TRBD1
TGTGCCATCACTACTTTTCAGGGGGGTACAACTGAAGCTTTCTTT
CAITTFQGGTTEAFF
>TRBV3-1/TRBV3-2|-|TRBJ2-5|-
TGTGCCAGCAGCCAAGATTACGGCATTTTAAAGGAGACCCAGTACTTC
CASSQDYGILKETQYF
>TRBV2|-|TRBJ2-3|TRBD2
TGTGCCAGCGGCAGTGCGGCTAGCGGGAGGACTGCTAGCACAGATACGCAGTATTTT
CASGSAASGRTASTDTQYF
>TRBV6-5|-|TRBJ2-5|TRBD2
TGTGCCAGCAGTTACTCGGTAGCGGGGGCTCAAGAGACCCAGTACTTC
CASSYSVAGAQETQYF
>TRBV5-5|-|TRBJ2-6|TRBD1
TGTGCCAGCAGCCACCAGACAGGGGATGGTGGGGCCAACGTCCTGACTTTC
CASSHQTGDGGANVLTF
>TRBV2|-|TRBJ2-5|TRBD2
TGTGCCAGCAAAGTGGGGGGGGAGGTACAAGAGACCCAGTACTTC
CASKVGGEVQETQYF
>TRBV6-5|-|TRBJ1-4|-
TGTGCCAGCGGCAGCGAAAAACTGTTTTTT
CASGSEKLFF
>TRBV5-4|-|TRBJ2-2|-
TGTGCCAGCAACAACTTATATGACCCCACCGGGGAGCTGTTTTTT
CASNNLYDPTGELFF
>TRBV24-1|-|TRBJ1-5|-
TGTGCCACCAGTGTTGGGGGGACCGATCAGCCCCAGCATTTT
CATSVGGTDQPQHF
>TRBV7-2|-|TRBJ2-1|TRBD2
TGTGCCAGCAGCTTATTACTAGCGGGGGTCCCCTCCTACAATGAGCAGTTCTTC
CASSLLLAGVPSYNEQFF
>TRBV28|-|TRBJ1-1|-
TGTGCCAGCAGCCTAACGGACAGACGGAACACTGAAGCTTTCTTT
CASSLTDRRNTEAFF
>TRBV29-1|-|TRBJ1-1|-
TGCAGCGTTGCAATGAACACTGAAGCTTTCTTT
CSVAMNTEAFF
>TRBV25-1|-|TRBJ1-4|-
TGTGCCAGCAGGGGATTCCGCGGTGAAAAACTGTTTTTT
CASRGFRGEKLFF
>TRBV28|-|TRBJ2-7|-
TGTGCCAGCAGTCCGCCTGGGGGGGGCGGCTACGAGCAGTACTTC
CASSPPGGGGYEQYF
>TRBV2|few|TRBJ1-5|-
TGTGCCAGCAGTGAAGCGCTTGAGCAGCCCCAGCATTTT
CASSEALEQPQHF
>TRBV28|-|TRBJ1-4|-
TGTGCCAGCAGTTTAGAGGGCAGCCAGCAAGAAAAACTGTTTTTT
CASSLEGSQQEKLFF
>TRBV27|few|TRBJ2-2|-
TGTGCCAGCAGTTTGACACAGGTTATTGCCGGGGAGCTGTTTTTT
CASSLTQVIAGELFF
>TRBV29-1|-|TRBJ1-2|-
TGCAGCGTTGATGTCGGGAACTATGGCTACACCTTC
CSVDVGNYGYTF
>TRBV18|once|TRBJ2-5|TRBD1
TGTGCCAGCTCACCAACCACAGGGGGAAAGGAGACCCAGTACTTC
CASSPTTGGKETQYF
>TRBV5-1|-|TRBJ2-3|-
TGCGCCAGCAGCGACACCGCACTAGATACGCAGTATTTT
CASSDTALDTQYF
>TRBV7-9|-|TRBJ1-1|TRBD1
TGTGCCAGCAGCGCGACAGGGACTGAAGCTTTCTTT
CASSATGTEAFF
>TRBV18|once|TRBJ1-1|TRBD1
TGTGCCAGCTCAGCGGACAGGGTGAACACTGAAGCTTTCTTT
CASSADRVNTEAFF
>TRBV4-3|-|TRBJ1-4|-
TGCGCCAGCAGCCCTCAACTGGCGGGGGGTGAAAAACTGTTTTTT
CASSPQLAGGEKLFF
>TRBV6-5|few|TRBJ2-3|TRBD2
TGTGCCAGCCTGATCATCAGCGGGGGGGTCGACACGCAGTATTTT
CASLIISGGVDTQYF
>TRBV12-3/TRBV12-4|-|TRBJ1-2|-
TGTGCCAGCAGTTTTTGGACGGCCTATGGCTACACCTTC
CASSFWTAYGYTF
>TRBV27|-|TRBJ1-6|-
TGTGCCAGCAGTTTAGGGCATTCTAATTCACCCCTCCACTTT
CASSLGHSNSPLHF